This TCR beta chain was found in a study of control samples from healthy donors and cancer patients. Deletions cut 4 bases from V and 4 bases from J, with 5 bases between. This CDR3 has 12 amino acids. Germline V CDR1 and CDR2: SGHAT, FQNNGV. The table came from immunoSEQ multiplex PCR; TCRdb's copy has only in-frame clones and leaves some out. The data show around 96,000 clones, approximately 95% seen once. Material: blood. The sequence came from a man aged 18 to 29 in good health. V and J are TRBV11-2 and TRBJ2-1; no clear D gene. CDR3 amino acids: CASSWEYNEQFF. For the CDR3, the DNA is TGTGCCAGCAGCTGGGAATACAATGAGCAGTTCTTC. The variable domain in full, completed from reference TRBV11-2 and TRBJ2-1, reads EAGVAQSPRYKIIEKRQSVAFWCNPISGHATLYWYQQILGQGPKLLIQFQNNGVVDDSQLPKDRFSAERLKGVDSTLKIQPAKLEDSAVYLCASSWEYNEQFFGPGTRLTVL.